A single sample gave rise to the 15 T cell receptor beta chains below, sequenced in a study of post-analysis software for immune sequencing data. Carried by the TCR beta cDNA libraries were unique molecular identifiers. A single record per CDR3 protein comes from TCRdb applying MiXCR to the PCR reads. The sample shows just over 250,000 distinct CDR3 sequences, about 40% of them seen only once. The study, taken as a whole, reports: Relative to controls, patients had several TRBV segments at higher frequency, with TRBV5-6, TRBV5-1 and TRBV20-1 among these.

These receptors' targets are unknown. The sequencing input was blood. The receptors derive from a girl aged 10 to 17 with multiple sclerosis.

On this clonotype: This sequence may be a read error, since a much larger clone differs from it by one base. The chain is built from TRBV2 and TRBJ2-5; perhaps D is TRBD1 or TRBD2 (5 bases each). Germline values: CDR1 SNHLY, CDR2 FYNNEI. CDR3 length equals 16 residues. The DNA of the CDR3 is TGTGCCGGCAGTGAAGCCGGGGCGGGCCTCCAAGAGACCCAGTACTTC. Its translation: CAGSEAGAGLQETQYF.

V usage is TRBV5-1 and J usage is TRBJ2-7; possibly TRBD1 for D (5 bases). The length of the CDR3 is 15 residues. V gave up 0 bases and J gave up 7 bases, with 17 bases separating them. The V gene's germline CDR1 is SGHRS and CDR2 YFSETQ. The CDR3 bases are TGCGCCAGCAGCTTGGTAACCAGCCCTAGGGGTGAGCAGTACTTC. Amino acids: CASSLVTSPRGEQYF.

This clonotype was counted ten times or more. V gene TRBV6-1 combines with J gene TRBJ2-1; the D is unclear. The CDR3 consists of 12 residues. The germline V gene encodes CDR1 MNHNS and CDR2 SASEGT. V was pared by 8 bases and J by 4 bases, with 9 bases between. Here the CDR3 DNA reads TGTGCCAGCGTCGTGGGTTACAATGAGCAGTTCTTC. It yields the protein CASVVGYNEQFF.

As concerns this clonotype: One junction end does not reproduce the germline sequence, and a read error may be involved. This chain uses TRBV11-2 with TRBJ2-2; a possible D gene is TRBD2 (6 bases). This CDR3 contains 18 residues. Germline V gene sequence: CDR1 SGHAT, CDR2 FQNNGV. The CDR3 spells CASSPRSGPASGTGELCF. CDR3 nucleotide sequence: TGTGCCAGCAGCCCACGTAGCGGTCCTGCCTCGGGTACCGGGGAGCTGTGTTTT.

The chain recombines TRBV5-6 with TRBJ1-2; possibly TRBD1 for D (6 bases). The CDR3 is 17 residues long. Germline CDR1 and CDR2: SGHDT and YYEEEE. Trimming removed 0 bases from V and 2 bases from J, with 17 bases in between. The CDR3 spells CASSLAEVRRGNYGYTF. CDR3 DNA: TGTGCCAGCAGCTTGGCAGAAGTAAGGAGGGGGAACTATGGCTACACCTTC.

This clonotype was detected many times. J is TRBJ2-1 and V is TRBV20-1; 9 bases match TRBD2. CDR3 size: 15 residues. The germline V gene has CDR1 DFQATT and CDR2 SNEGSKA (reference sequence). The J segment lost 13 bases and the V segment lost 7 bases, leaving 20 bases of the junction unmatched. DNA of the CDR3: TGCAGTGTAAGCGACGCAAGCGGGGGGCGAGGAGGCCAGTTCTTC. It translates to CSVSDASGGRGGQFF.

This clonotype occurred many times. J is TRBJ1-2 and V is TRBV27; possibly TRBD1 for D (5 bases). V was clipped by 4 bases and J by 4 bases, with 16 bases between them. Germline CDR1 reads MNHEY; CDR2 reads SMNVEV (reference sequence). The CDR3 spans 15 residues. In nucleotides, the CDR3 is TGTGCCAGCAGTTGGGGCCAACCTCCCCTCTATGGCTACACCTTC. Translating it yields CASSWGQPPLYGYTF.

The DNA for the CDR3 is TGCGCCAGCAGCCAAGAAGCCTTTGCGGGAGCAAAAGATACGCAGTATTTT. It is translated as CASSQEAFAGAKDTQYF. The chain recombines TRBV4-3 with TRBJ2-3; 7 bases are a match to TRBD2. With V trimmed by 0 bases and J by 5 bases, 11 bases remained unmatched. Per the germline V gene, CDR1 is LGHNA and CDR2 is YSLEER. The CDR3 extends over 17 amino acids.

This clonotype was found many times. V gene TRBV27 combines with J gene TRBJ2-3; tentative D call: TRBD1 (6 bases). CDR1 MNHEY and CDR2 SMNVEV come from the germline V gene (reference sequence). V was shortened by 7 bases and J by 3 bases, with 20 bases between the two germline ends. The CDR3 sequence is 16 residues long. CDR3 protein: CASNNLSDSLTDTQYF. CDR3 coding DNA: TGTGCCAGCAACAACTTATCGGACAGTTTGACAGATACGCAGTATTTT.

The chain joins TRBV10-3 to TRBJ2-2; 8 nucleotides align to TRBD2. V shed 7 bases, J shed 6 bases, and the junction held 4 bases outside the gene matches. Germline V gives CDR1 ENHRY, CDR2 SYGVKD. The CDR3 sequence is 13 residues long. CDR3 sequence (DNA): TGTGCCATCAACGGGGGGGGATCCGGGGAGCTGTTTTTT. Translation gives CAINGGGSGELFF.

This clonotype is a singleton in its sample. The chain is built from TRBV5-1 and TRBJ1-1, with a tentative D call TRBD1 (5 bases). Trimming pared 2 bases from V and 0 bases from J, leaving 8 bases between. The CDR3 consists of 14 residues. In germline, CDR1 is SGHRS, CDR2 YFSETQ. The DNA of the CDR3 is TGCGCCAGCAGCTTAAAGGGGATGAACACTGAAGCTTTCTTT. This translates into CASSLKGMNTEAFF.

This clonotype was seen more than once but under ten times. The V gene is TRBV10-3, the J gene TRBJ2-3; 7 bases agree with TRBD2. Trimming took 0 bases from V and 4 from J; bases not matched to a gene: 7. This CDR3 is 16 amino acids long. Germline V gene data show CDR1 as ENHRY and CDR2 as SYGVKD. CDR3 residues: CAISESGSGTPDTQYF. The CDR3 DNA follows: TGTGCCATCAGTGAGTCGGGGAGCGGGACCCCAGATACGCAGTATTTT.

This clonotype has a count of ten or more. CDR3 residues: CSASAGTSSDEQFF. The CDR3 DNA reads TGCAGTGCTTCTGCCGGGACTAGTAGCGATGAGCAGTTCTTC. V and J are TRBV20-1 and TRBJ2-1; 8 positions agree with TRBD2. Losses at the gene ends were 5 bases for V and 8 bases for J; bases not matched to a gene: 11. Germline lookup yields CDR1 DFQATT and CDR2 SNEGSKA (reference sequence). CDR3 length: 14 amino acids.

J is TRBJ1-1 and V is TRBV6-5; the D gene is possibly TRBD1 (5 bases). Germline V gene data show CDR1 as MNHEY and CDR2 as SVGAGI. This CDR3 region has 15 residues. Trimming removed 2 bases at V and 1 base at J, with 11 bases between. The CDR3 DNA follows: TGTGCCAGCAGTTACCGCAGGGATTCGAACACTGAAGCTTTCTTT. It translates to CASSYRRDSNTEAFF.

The chain has TRBV7-8 and TRBJ2-1; 10 positions match TRBD2. This CDR3 is built from 16 residues. From germline, CDR1 is SGHVS and CDR2 FQNEAQ. V lost 4 bases to trimming and J lost 4 bases; unmatched junction nucleotides: 7. CDR3 sequence (DNA): TGTGCCAGCAGCTCTCTACTAGCGGGACTATACAATGAGCAGTTCTTC. Translation gives CASSSLLAGLYNEQFF.